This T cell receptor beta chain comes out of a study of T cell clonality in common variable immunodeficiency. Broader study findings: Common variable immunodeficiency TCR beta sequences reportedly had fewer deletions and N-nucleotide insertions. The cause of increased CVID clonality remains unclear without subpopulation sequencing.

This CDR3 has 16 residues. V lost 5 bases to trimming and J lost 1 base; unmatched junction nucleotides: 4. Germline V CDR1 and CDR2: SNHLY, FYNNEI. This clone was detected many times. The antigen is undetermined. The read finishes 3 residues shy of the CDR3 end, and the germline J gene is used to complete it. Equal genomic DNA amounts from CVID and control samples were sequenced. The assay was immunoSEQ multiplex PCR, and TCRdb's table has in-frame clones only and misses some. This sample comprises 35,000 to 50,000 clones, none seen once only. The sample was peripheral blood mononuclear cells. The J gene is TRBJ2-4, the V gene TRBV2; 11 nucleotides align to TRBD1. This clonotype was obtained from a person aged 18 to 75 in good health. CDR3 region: CASSKGTGGAKNIQYF. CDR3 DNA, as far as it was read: TGTGCCAGCAGTAAGGGGACAGGGGGGGCCAAAAACATT.